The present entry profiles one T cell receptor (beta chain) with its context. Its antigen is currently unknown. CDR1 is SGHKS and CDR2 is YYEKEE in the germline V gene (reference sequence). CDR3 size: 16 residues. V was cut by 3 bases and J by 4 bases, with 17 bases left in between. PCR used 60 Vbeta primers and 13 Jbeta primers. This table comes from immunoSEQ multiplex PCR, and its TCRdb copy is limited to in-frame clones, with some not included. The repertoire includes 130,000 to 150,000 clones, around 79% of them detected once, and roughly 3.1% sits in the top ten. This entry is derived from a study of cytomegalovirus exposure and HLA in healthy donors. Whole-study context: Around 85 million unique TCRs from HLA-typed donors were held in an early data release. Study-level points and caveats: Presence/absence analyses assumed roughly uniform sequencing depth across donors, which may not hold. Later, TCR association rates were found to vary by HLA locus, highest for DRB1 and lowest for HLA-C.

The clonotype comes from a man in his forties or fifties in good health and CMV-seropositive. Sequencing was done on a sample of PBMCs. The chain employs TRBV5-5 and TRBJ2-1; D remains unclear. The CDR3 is CASSSSGAYYYNEQFF. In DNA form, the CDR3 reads TGTGCCAGCAGCTCCTCCGGAGCGTATTATTACAATGAGCAGTTCTTC.